The 21 T cell receptor beta chains below come from one sample, sequenced in a study of T cells in Graves' hyperthyroidism and ophthalmopathy. RNA transcripts served as the template for amplifying TCR beta CDR3 regions. During a first-round RT-PCR of the TCR CDR3, the HTBI primer set was used. Via MiXCR, TCRdb re-called the multiplex PCR reads, giving one row per CDR3 protein. The table has 550,000 to 800,000 distinct CDR3 sequences, about a sixth seen once. Sequenced input: blood. Receptor source: a man between 18 and 29 years old with Graves' hyperthyroidism.

In its sample, this clonotype was seen many times. This chain connects TRBV12-3 or TRBV12-4 to TRBJ2-1; 7 bases align to TRBD1. The CDR3 is made up of 15 amino acids. Trimming removed 2 bases from V and 5 bases from J; junction bases left unmatched: 6. The CDR3 nucleotides are TGTGCCAGCAGTTTATTGGGGACAGCACACAATGAGCAGTTCTTC. Protein: CASSLLGTAHNEQFF.

This clonotype was recorded many times. This sequence joins TRBV20-1 and TRBJ1-2; D not resolved. Germline CDR1 DFQATT, CDR2 SNEGSKA (reference sequence). The CDR3 extends over 12 amino acids. The V end was cut by 1 base, the J end by 6 bases, with 9 bases between. This chain's CDR3 is CSARADNHGYTF. In DNA form, the CDR3 reads TGCAGTGCTAGAGCAGACAACCATGGCTACACCTTC.

There are many counts of this clonotype. The chain has TRBV27 and TRBJ2-3; 9 nucleotides agree with TRBD2. The CDR3 totals 16 residues. Germline CDR1 is MNHEY and CDR2 is SMNVEV (reference sequence). V was pared by 4 bases and J by 4 bases, with 9 bases of the junction left unmatched. CDR3 amino acids: CASSSYRREGPDTQYF. CDR3 sequence (DNA): TGTGCCAGCAGTTCCTACAGGCGGGAGGGCCCAGATACGCAGTATTTT.

This clonotype was counted only a few times. V and J are TRBV3-1 and TRBJ1-1, with 8 bases matching TRBD1. Germline V gene lookup returns CDR1 LGHDT and CDR2 YNNKEL (reference sequence). Trimming cost V 3 bases and J 7 bases; bases outside gene matches: 10. CDR3 size: 15 residues. CDR3 amino acids: CASSQDRVTVIEAFF. CDR3 in DNA: TGTGCCAGCAGCCAGGACAGGGTGACTGTGATTGAAGCTTTCTTT. Full variable domain (remainder filled in from reference TRBV3-1 and TRBJ1-1): DTAVSQTPKYLVTQMGNDKSIKCEQNLGHDTMYWYKQDSKKFLKIMFSYNNKELIINETVPNRFSPKSPDKAHLNLHINSLELGDSAVYFCASSQDRVTVIEAFFGQGTRLTVV.

This clonotype was picked up many times. V is TRBV11-3 and J is TRBJ2-7; possibly TRBD1 for D (6 bases). The ends were cut back, 6 bases at V and 1 base at J, with 16 bases in the middle. The germline V gene has CDR1 SGHNT and CDR2 YENEEA. CDR3 length: 15 residues. CDR3 in DNA: TGTGCCAGCAGACAGGGCGTGTCCCCTTCCTACGAGCAGTACTTC. The encoded protein is CASRQGVSPSYEQYF.

The V gene is TRBV20-1, the J gene TRBJ2-2, with 8 bases aligning to TRBD2. CDR3 length: 17 residues. V shed 0 bases, J shed 4 bases, and the junction held 10 bases outside the gene matches. CDR1 is DFQATT, CDR2 SNEGSKA, per germline (reference sequence). The CDR3 region has the DNA TGCAGTGCTAGAGATGAAAAGCGGGAGTCTCGCACCGGGGAGCTGTTTTTT. Amino acids: CSARDEKRESRTGELFF.

In nucleotides, the CDR3 is TGCGCCAGCGGTCCCCTAGCGGGGAGCTCCTACAATGAGCAGTTCTTC. As protein: CASGPLAGSSYNEQFF. The chain employs TRBV5-1 and TRBJ2-1, with 9 bases lining up with TRBD2. The germline V gene encodes CDR1 SGHRS and CDR2 YFSETQ. CDR3 length: 16 amino acids. V trimming: 7 bases; J trimming: 0 bases; junction bases outside the gene matches: 8.

This clonotype was found a few times. This chain joins TRBV6-5 and TRBJ2-4, with D perhaps TRBD1 or TRBD2 (5 bases each). Germline V CDR1 and CDR2: MNHEY, SVGAGI. CDR3 size: 22 residues. V was shortened by 2 bases and J by 1 base, with 30 bases between the two germline ends. Here the CDR3 DNA reads TGTGCCAGCAGTTACACCCCCCCGGGACGCGGCAATGTTGAGATTGCCAAAAACATTCAGTACTTC. Translated: CASSYTPPGRGNVEIAKNIQYF.

This clonotype was seen ten or more times. This chain uses TRBV7-3 with TRBJ2-5; no reliable D call. CDR3 size: 14 residues. From germline, CDR1 is SGHTA and CDR2 FQGTGA. Trimming shortened V by 5 bases and J by 5 bases, and 15 bases separated the two germline ends. CDR3 sequence (DNA): TGTGCCAGCAGCATTAGCCCCGGCCGGGAGACCCAGTACTTC. Residues: CASSISPGRETQYF.

This clonotype was seen ten or more times. This chain links TRBV11-3 with TRBJ1-6; D might be TRBD1 (6 bases). V shed 5 bases and J shed 7 bases, with 21 bases lying between them. CDR3 length: 17 amino acids. Looked up from germline, CDR1 is SGHNT and CDR2 is YENEEA. Written as DNA, the CDR3 is TGTGCCAGCAGCCCATCTCGGGGGGCAGGGCGGAATTCACCCCTCCACTTT. This translates into CASSPSRGAGRNSPLHF.

The chain carries TRBV2 and TRBJ2-2; perhaps TRBD2 as D (6 bases). The CDR3 totals 14 residues. Germline V CDR1 and CDR2: SNHLY, FYNNEI. The V end lost 3 bases, the J end lost 8 bases, and 13 bases lay between the germline ends. The CDR3 DNA reads TGTGCCAGCAGTGATCGCCAGGGACTTGGGGAGCTGTTTTTT. This translates into CASSDRQGLGELFF.

The chain joins TRBV10-3 to TRBJ1-6; 8 bases align to TRBD1. V lost 0 bases, J lost 7 bases, and 2 bases stayed unmatched. Per the germline V gene, CDR1 is ENHRY and CDR2 is SYGVKD. The CDR3 is 15 residues long. Here the CDR3 reads CAISESGQGNSPLHF. CDR3 DNA sequence: TGTGCCATCAGTGAGTCTGGACAGGGAAATTCACCCCTCCACTTT.

There are many counts of this clonotype. The gene calls are TRBV6-1 and TRBJ2-1; D is perhaps TRBD1 or TRBD2 (5 bases each). This CDR3 spans 15 amino acids. Trimming took off 6 bases at V and 0 bases at J, with 12 bases between the two ends. CDR1 and CDR2 from the germline V gene are MNHNS and SASEGT. CDR3 in DNA: TGTGCCAGCAGGGGGACGGGGAGCTCCTACAATGAGCAGTTCTTC. Translated, it gives CASRGTGSSYNEQFF.

At least ten counts were recorded for this clonotype. This chain uses TRBV28 with TRBJ2-7, with a possible D match to TRBD1 (6 bases). V was pared by 6 bases and J by 3 bases, with 15 bases between. The CDR3 totals 14 residues. From germline, CDR1 is MDHEN and CDR2 SYDVKM. This CDR3 reads CASRPGTPNYEQYF. CDR3 in DNA: TGTGCCAGCAGGCCCGGGACACCGAACTACGAGCAGTACTTC.

The J gene is TRBJ2-7, the V gene TRBV27, with a possible D match to TRBD1 (6 bases). Between the trimmed V and J ends, which lost 6 bases and 3 bases, there was a span of 18 bases. Per germline, CDR1 MNHEY and CDR2 SMNVEV (reference sequence). The CDR3 is 15 amino acids. The chain's CDR3 is CASRSLRGQNYEQYF. In DNA form, the CDR3 reads TGTGCCAGCAGATCACTCAGGGGTCAAAACTACGAGCAGTACTTC.

The rearrangement joins TRBV3-1 to TRBJ1-5; 7 bases fit TRBD1. The ends lost 0 bases at V and 7 bases at J; junction bases unmatched: 12. The CDR3 runs 17 residues. Germline assignment: CDR1 LGHDT and CDR2 YNNKEL (reference sequence). CDR3 loop: CASSQEWTGRGGQPQHF. The DNA for the CDR3 is TGTGCCAGCAGCCAAGAGTGGACAGGTAGAGGAGGGCAGCCCCAGCATTTT.

This clonotype was seen a handful of times. The V call is TRBV5-1, the J call TRBJ2-7; TRBD1 agrees at 7 bases. The CDR3 is 14 residues long. CDR1 is SGHRS and CDR2 is YFSETQ in the germline V gene. J was trimmed by 6 bases and V by 2 bases; bases with no gene match: 8. Written as DNA, the CDR3 is TGCGCCAGCAGCTTAGGAAGGGGGCTCGTCGAGCAGTACTTC. This sequence encodes CASSLGRGLVEQYF.

The table lists this clonotype with many counts. V usage is TRBV28 and J usage is TRBJ2-7; D is ambiguous. V shed 5 bases and J shed 4 bases, with 15 bases lying between them. The CDR3 totals 14 residues. Germline CDR1 reads MDHEN; CDR2 reads SYDVKM. The CDR3 region is CASSQRAFWYEQYF. As DNA, the CDR3 is TGTGCCAGCAGTCAAAGGGCCTTTTGGTACGAGCAGTACTTC.

The chain recombines TRBV7-2 with TRBJ2-1, with D unresolved. V lost 5 bases, J lost 8 bases, and 13 bases lay in between. CDR1 SGHTA and CDR2 FQGNSA come from the germline V gene. There are 13 residues in the CDR3. CDR3: CASSPNPGDEQFF. CDR3 nucleotides: TGTGCCAGCAGCCCCAACCCGGGCGATGAGCAGTTCTTC. The whole variable domain, filled in from reference TRBV7-2 and TRBJ2-1, reads GAGVSQSPSNKVTEKGKDVELRCDPISGHTALYWYRQSLGQGLEFLIYFQGNSAPDKSGLPSDRFSAERTGGSVSTLTIQRTQQEDSAVYLCASSPNPGDEQFFGPGTRLTVL.

This clonotype was detected many times. This chain connects TRBV12-3 or TRBV12-4 to TRBJ1-5; no clear D. V was pared by 5 bases and J by 8 bases, with 13 bases between. The CDR3 covers 13 residues. CDR3 loop: CASSPPGNEPQHF. The DNA for the CDR3 is TGTGCCAGCAGTCCCCCCGGGAACGAGCCCCAGCATTTT.

This clonotype was recorded at least ten times. The J gene is TRBJ2-3, the V gene TRBV28, with 10 bases that match TRBD2. The CDR3 is 16 amino acids. The germline V gene encodes CDR1 MDHEN and CDR2 SYDVKM. After removal of 4 bases from V and 4 bases from J, the junction contained 8 bases not matched to a gene. CDR3 nucleotide sequence: TGTGCCAGCAGTTCCTCCGTTAGCGGGAGGCCAGATACGCAGTATTTT. It translates to CASSSSVSGRPDTQYF.